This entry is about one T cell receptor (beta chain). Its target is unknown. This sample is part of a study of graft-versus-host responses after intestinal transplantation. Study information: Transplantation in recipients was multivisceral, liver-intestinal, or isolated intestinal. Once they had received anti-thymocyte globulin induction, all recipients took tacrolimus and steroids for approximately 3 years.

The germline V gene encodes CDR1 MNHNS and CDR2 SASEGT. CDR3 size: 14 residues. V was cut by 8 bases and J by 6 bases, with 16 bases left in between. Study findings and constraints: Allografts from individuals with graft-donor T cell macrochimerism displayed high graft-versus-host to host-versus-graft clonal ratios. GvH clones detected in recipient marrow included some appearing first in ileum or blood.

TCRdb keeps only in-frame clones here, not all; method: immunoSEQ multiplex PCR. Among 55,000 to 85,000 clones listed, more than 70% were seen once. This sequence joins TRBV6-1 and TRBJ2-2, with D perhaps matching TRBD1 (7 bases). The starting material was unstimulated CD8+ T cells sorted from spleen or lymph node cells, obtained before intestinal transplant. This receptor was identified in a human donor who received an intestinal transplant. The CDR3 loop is CASAWRGRPGELFF. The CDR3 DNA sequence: TGTGCCAGCGCGTGGAGGGGGCGCCCCGGGGAGCTGTTTTTT.